The source of this T cell receptor beta chain is a study of cytomegalovirus exposure and HLA in healthy donors. Study-level information: A prior study identified 110 million or so unique TCR beta sequences from some 180 million T cells.

Both 60 Vbeta primers and 13 Jbeta primers went into the PCR. Produced via immunoSEQ multiplex PCR; TCRdb's table is partial and in-frame only. The sample table sets out about 190,000 clones. There are 16 residues in the CDR3. V was pared by 1 base and J by 9 bases, with 20 bases between. From germline, CDR1 is SGHDT and CDR2 YYEEEE. Specimen: PBMCs. The genes are TRBV5-6 and TRBJ2-1, with TRBD1 as a possible D gene (5 bases). The receptor was derived from a man aged 25-40 years in good health and CMV-seronegative. This CDR3 reads CASSLRAKGSGGEQFF. CDR3 in DNA: TGTGCCAGCAGCTTGAGGGCCAAGGGGTCCGGTGGTGAGCAGTTCTTC.